This paragraph covers one T cell receptor (beta chain) sequence. This sample is part of a study of cytotoxic CD8 clonotypes in ibrutinib-treated CLL. The CDR3 extends over 18 amino acids. CDR1 and CDR2 from the germline V gene are LGHNA and YNFKEQ. V shed 0 bases, J shed 4 bases, and the junction held 11 bases outside the gene matches. Method: immunoSEQ multiplex PCR; TCRdb's copy keeps in-frame clones and lacks some. The sample shows 250,000 to 350,000 clones, 60% to 80% of them seen only once. V is TRBV4-2 and J is TRBJ2-2, with 7 bases lining up with TRBD2. This clonotype was sampled from a human donor with chronic lymphocytic leukemia. The sample in question was PBMCs, obtained at disease progression, from a patient treated with ibrutinib. The CDR3 coding sequence is TGTGCCAGCAGCCAAGAGTCCCGGGAGGAATATAGCACCGGGGAGCTGTTTTTT. It yields the protein CASSQESREEYSTGELFF.